The 18 T cell receptor beta chains in this list originate from one sample, sequenced in a study of blood T cell repertoires in COVID-19 (dated by TCRdb to 2020 to 2022). The library relied on the immunoSEQ multiplex PCR assay. TCRdb obtained this table from immuneACCESS and retained in-frame rearrangements with V and J assigned. These tables miss some clones; where compared with another copy, unresolved V genes account for less than half of the shortfall, and the remainder is unexplained. Within this sample are over 50,000 clones, with under 85% of them counted one time only. The top ten hold over 5% of the sample. The sample was peripheral blood. Receptors originate from a woman aged 45-65 years with active or convalescent COVID-19.

V is TRBV14 and J is TRBJ2-3, with 8 bases lining up with TRBD1. CDR1 is SGHDN and CDR2 is FVKESK in the germline V gene. The CDR3 sequence is 17 residues long. The trim removed 2 bases at V and 2 bases at J, leaving 9 bases unmatched. The CDR3 loop reads CASSQTGGEVPTDTQYF. The DNA of the CDR3 is TGTGCCAGCAGCCAAACAGGGGGAGAAGTTCCCACAGATACGCAGTATTTT.

The rearrangement uses TRBV7-2 and TRBJ2-7; the D gene is possibly TRBD1 (5 bases). Trimming pared 0 bases from V and 4 bases from J, leaving 10 bases between. CDR3 size: 14 residues. Looked up from germline, CDR1 is SGHTA and CDR2 is FQGNSA. CDR3 in amino acids: CASSLAGARYEQYF. Written as DNA, the CDR3 is TGTGCCAGCAGCTTAGCTGGGGCCAGGTACGAGCAGTACTTC. The whole variable domain, remainder taken from reference TRBV7-2 and TRBJ2-7, is GAGVSQSPSNKVTEKGKDVELRCDPISGHTALYWYRQSLGQGLEFLIYFQGNSAPDKSGLPSDRFSAERTGGSVSTLTIQRTQQEDSAVYLCASSLAGARYEQYFGPGTRLTVT.

This chain joins TRBV18 and TRBJ2-5; D perhaps matches TRBD2 (5 bases). The length of the CDR3 is 12 residues. V lost 5 bases and J 4 bases, leaving 8 bases between the germline ends. Germline V gene data show CDR1 as KGHSH and CDR2 as LQKENI. The DNA for the CDR3 is TGTGCCAGCTCAGAGGGTGGAGAGACCCAGTACTTC. This gives the protein CASSEGGETQYF.

J is TRBJ1-2 and V is TRBV19; the match to TRBD1 covers 7 bases. Looked up from germline, CDR1 is LNHDA and CDR2 is SQIVND (reference sequence). CDR3 length: 14 residues. Trimming cost V 1 base and J 8 bases; bases outside gene matches: 7. In DNA form, the CDR3 reads TGTGCCAGTAGTATAGGCAGGGTAGGGGGCGGCTACACCTTC. Amino acid sequence: CASSIGRVGGGYTF.

This clone was observed a handful of times. This chain links TRBV24-1 with TRBJ1-4; D is undetermined. Trimming pared 4 bases from V and 4 bases from J, leaving 9 bases between. This CDR3 is built from 14 residues. Germline-derived CDR1 and CDR2 are KGHDR and SFDVKD. The CDR3 loop reads CATSEGSNNEKLFF. Here the CDR3 DNA reads TGTGCCACCAGTGAGGGCAGCAATAATGAAAAACTGTTTTTT.

This sequence joins TRBV4-2 and TRBJ1-1; maybe TRBD1 (5 bases). Germline V gene lookup returns CDR1 LGHNA and CDR2 YNFKEQ. With 7 bases removed from V and 1 base from J, the gap between germline ends came to 10 bases. The CDR3 length is 13 residues. The chain's CDR3 is CASKPGGNTEAFF. The CDR3 bases are TGTGCCAGCAAGCCGGGGGGGAACACTGAAGCTTTCTTT.

This clone appeared a single time. This chain joins TRBV4-1 and TRBJ1-1; D perhaps matches TRBD1 (6 bases). Germline lookup yields CDR1 MGHRA and CDR2 YSYEKL. Trimming removed 0 bases at V and 0 bases at J, with 17 bases between. The CDR3 runs to 18 residues. This CDR3 reads CASSQDQGRRAVNTEAFF. CDR3 sequence (DNA): TGCGCCAGCAGCCAAGATCAGGGGCGCCGGGCCGTGAACACTGAAGCTTTCTTT.

This chain uses TRBV5-1 with TRBJ2-1; possible D gene TRBD2, 7 bases. The CDR3 runs 15 residues. V lost 2 bases and J lost 2, with 11 bases in between. Germline V gives CDR1 SGHRS, CDR2 YFSETQ. The CDR3 bases are TGCGCCAGCAGCTTTTCGGGGGGCCCCTACAATGAGCAGTTCTTC. Translation gives CASSFSGGPYNEQFF.

The chain carries TRBV27 and TRBJ2-3, with 16 bases matching TRBD2. The germline CDR1 and CDR2 sequences are MNHEY and SMNVEV (reference sequence). V shed 1 base, J shed 3 bases, and the junction held 4 bases outside the gene matches. This CDR3 is 18 amino acids long. CDR3 sequence reads: CASSLYGTSGRATDTQYF. The CDR3 DNA reads as TGTGCCAGCAGTTTATATGGGACTAGCGGGAGGGCGACAGATACGCAGTATTTT.

The count of this clone is one. CDR3 region: CASSMRTDQNTEAFF. In DNA, the CDR3 is TGTGCCAGCAGTATGCGGACAGATCAGAACACTGAAGCTTTCTTT. The chain uses TRBV6-5 and TRBJ1-1; D may be TRBD1 (6 bases). Germline lookup yields CDR1 MNHEY and CDR2 SVGAGI. Trimming removed 5 bases from V and 1 base from J, with 14 bases in between. This CDR3 has 15 residues.

The rearrangement joins TRBV9 to TRBJ1-6; unclear D gene. V lost 4 bases, J lost 0 bases, and 8 bases lay in between. This CDR3 comprises 15 residues. Germline CDR1 reads SGDLS; CDR2 reads YYNGEE. DNA for the CDR3: TGTGCCAGCAGCTGGGAGAGCTCCTATAATTCACCCCTCCACTTT. Translation gives CASSWESSYNSPLHF.

V usage is TRBV2 and J usage is TRBJ1-2; TRBD1 might be the D (6 bases). Trimming stripped 6 bases from V and 8 bases from J, with 16 bases between. The CDR3 has 13 amino acids. CDR1 and CDR2 (germline): SNHLY, FYNNEI. The CDR3 loop reads CASRNHRAGGYTF. DNA of the CDR3: TGTGCCAGCAGGAACCACAGGGCCGGGGGCTACACCTTC.

About this clone itself: Sequence at one end of the junction differs from germline and may be a read error. The chain carries TRBV5-1 and TRBJ2-3; D may be TRBD2 (6 bases). Germline assignment: CDR1 SGHRS and CDR2 YFSETQ. The CDR3 spans 16 residues. The CDR3 spells CARRWGGKVSPDTQYF. The CDR3, as DNA: TGCGCCCGCAGGTGGGGCGGGAAGGTGTCGCCAGATACGCAGTATTTT. Based on the CDR3 plus reference TRBV5-1 and TRBJ2-3, the full variable domain is KAGVTQTPRYLIKTRGQQVTLSCSPISGHRSVSWYQQTPGQGLQFLFEYFSETQRNKGNFPGRFSGRQFSNSRSEMNVSTLELGDSALYLCARRWGGKVSPDTQYFGPGTRLTVL.

The CDR3 sequence is CAISESGGAGTGELFF. CDR3 DNA: TGTGCCATCAGTGAGTCGGGAGGGGCTGGGACCGGGGAGCTGTTTTTT. This rearrangement joins TRBV10-3 to TRBJ2-2; TRBD2 aligns across 7 bases. Germline values: CDR1 ENHRY, CDR2 SYGVKD. V gave up 0 bases and J gave up 5 bases; unmatched junction bases: 6. There are 16 residues in the CDR3.

The chain is built from TRBV4-1 and TRBJ2-7; 8 bases agree with TRBD2. The CDR3 contains 15 residues. CDR1 and CDR2 (germline): MGHRA, YSYEKL. Trimming took 0 bases from V and 3 from J; bases not matched to a gene: 4. The CDR3 coding sequence is TGCGCCAGCAGCCAAGATCAAGCGGGAGACTACGAGCAGTACTTC. It encodes CASSQDQAGDYEQYF.

The V and J genes are TRBV30 and TRBJ2-3, with TRBD1 identical over 10 bases. Germline CDR1 and CDR2: GTSNPN and SVGIG (reference sequence). The CDR3 extends over 16 amino acids. Germline trimming cut 1 base from V and 4 bases from J; bases unmatched to any gene: 8. The CDR3 spells CAWSGTGTGDPDTQYF. CDR3 nucleotides: TGTGCCTGGAGTGGGACCGGGACAGGGGACCCAGATACGCAGTATTTT.

This clone showed up just a few times. The rearrangement uses TRBV15 and TRBJ2-2; 11 nucleotides agree with TRBD2. The CDR3 has 18 residues. V shed 0 bases, J shed 3 bases, and the junction held 6 bases outside the gene matches. Germline assignment: CDR1 LNHNV and CDR2 YYDKDF (reference sequence). CDR3 nucleotide sequence: TGTGCCACCAGCAGAGATATTAGCGGGAGGGCCCACACCGGGGAGCTGTTTTTT. It specifies CATSRDISGRAHTGELFF.

The chain recombines TRBV7-9 with TRBJ1-2; 7 bases are a match to TRBD1. V trimming: 5 bases; J trimming: 3 bases; junction bases outside the gene matches: 6. The germline gives CDR1 SEHNR, CDR2 FQNEAQ (reference sequence). The CDR3 loop spans 14 amino acids. The CDR3 nucleotides are TGTGCCAGCAGCCTCTCGAGGGGGCACTATGGCTACACCTTC. It encodes CASSLSRGHYGYTF.